The rows below give T cell receptor beta chains drawn from one sample of a study of shared clonotypes between healthy human individuals. Sequencing used immunoSEQ multiplex PCR; TCRdb keeps in-frame clones, though not all of them. The data contain about 490,000 clones, 60% to 85% of them singletons. The sample comprised PBMCs. The receptors here all came from a woman between 40 and 50 years old in good health. Some clones in this sample may be carry-over from other donors' samples. The CDR3 runs from the conserved cysteine through the conserved F or W. Each record gives: D gene, clone size, V gene, J gene, CDR3 DNA, CDR3 protein. The D gene is left open where the match is weak. Clone sizes are given selectively: once, few, many, or a class where the clone is expanded.

d_call: TRBD1; clone_size: many; v_call: TRBV10-3; j_call: TRBJ1-5; cdr3_nt: TGTGCCATCAGCCGGGACAGCGATCAGCCCCAGCATTTT; cdr3_aa: CAISRDSDQPQHF
d_call: -; clone_size: -; v_call: TRBV28; j_call: TRBJ2-7; cdr3_nt: TGTGCCAGTGGGGCGGATTACGAGCAGTACTTC; cdr3_aa: CASGADYEQYF
d_call: -; clone_size: -; v_call: TRBV9; j_call: TRBJ2-2; cdr3_nt: TGTGCCAGCGGGAAAATTGGGGGGGAGCTGTTTTTT; cdr3_aa: CASGKIGGELFF
d_call: -; clone_size: few; v_call: TRBV28; j_call: TRBJ2-4; cdr3_nt: TGTGCCAGCAGAGACGAGGGCCGCGGAAACATTCAGTACTTC; cdr3_aa: CASRDEGRGNIQYF
d_call: TRBD1; clone_size: -; v_call: TRBV5-5; j_call: TRBJ1-1; cdr3_nt: TGTGCCAGCAGCTTGGAGTTAAGGGACAGATCAATGAACACTGAAGCTTTCTTT; cdr3_aa: CASSLELRDRSMNTEAFF
d_call: TRBD1; clone_size: -; v_call: TRBV11-2; j_call: TRBJ2-7; cdr3_nt: TGTGCCAGCAGCGTCGGGACAGGGGGAGTTTACGAGCAGTACTTC; cdr3_aa: CASSVGTGGVYEQYF
d_call: TRBD1; clone_size: -; v_call: TRBV6-5; j_call: TRBJ1-1; cdr3_nt: TGTGCCAGCAGTTACTCCTTTGGACAGGGGCTGGCTTTCTTT; cdr3_aa: CASSYSFGQGLAFF
d_call: TRBD1; clone_size: -; v_call: TRBV2; j_call: TRBJ2-5; cdr3_nt: TGTGCCAGCAGGAGGGGGACAGGACAAGAGACCCAGTACTTC; cdr3_aa: CASRRGTGQETQYF
d_call: -; clone_size: -; v_call: TRBV10-3; j_call: TRBJ2-6; cdr3_nt: TGTGCCATCAGGACCACCGACAGGCTGTCTGGGGCCAACGTCCTGACTTTC; cdr3_aa: CAIRTTDRLSGANVLTF
d_call: TRBD1; clone_size: -; v_call: TRBV11-2; j_call: TRBJ2-3; cdr3_nt: TGTGCCCTCCACAGGGGAAGTCTTGGCACAGATACGCAGTATTTT; cdr3_aa: CALHRGSLGTDTQYF
d_call: TRBD1; clone_size: -; v_call: TRBV18; j_call: TRBJ2-2; cdr3_nt: TGTGCCAGCTCATTAGCGGGACAGGGGTCCACCGGGGAGCTGTTTTTT; cdr3_aa: CASSLAGQGSTGELFF
d_call: -; clone_size: -; v_call: TRBV11-2; j_call: TRBJ2-7; cdr3_nt: TGTGCCAGCAGCCCGGGACCCAGCTCCTACGAGCAGTACTTC; cdr3_aa: CASSPGPSSYEQYF
d_call: TRBD2; clone_size: -; v_call: TRBV5-1; j_call: TRBJ2-1; cdr3_nt: TGCGCCAGCAGCCGGGGGACTAGCGGGACCAGAGGGAACAATGAGCAGTTCTTC; cdr3_aa: CASSRGTSGTRGNNEQFF
d_call: -; clone_size: -; v_call: TRBV20-1; j_call: TRBJ2-5; cdr3_nt: TGCAGTGCTAGAAGTCGGCAGACCCAGTACTTC; cdr3_aa: CSARSRQTQYF
d_call: -; clone_size: few; v_call: TRBV29-1; j_call: TRBJ1-1; cdr3_nt: TGCAGCGTGGGGCCCCGGCCAAACACTGAAGCTTTCTTT; cdr3_aa: CSVGPRPNTEAFF
d_call: TRBD1; clone_size: -; v_call: TRBV10-2; j_call: TRBJ1-1; cdr3_nt: TGCGCCAGCGGGACAGGGAGAACTGAAGCTTTCTTT; cdr3_aa: CASGTGRTEAFF
d_call: TRBD1; clone_size: once; v_call: TRBV6-5; j_call: TRBJ2-1; cdr3_nt: TGTGCCAGCAGTTACTCGAGACAGGGGGATTACAATGAGCAGTTCTTC; cdr3_aa: CASSYSRQGDYNEQFF
d_call: -; clone_size: -; v_call: TRBV6-4; j_call: TRBJ2-2; cdr3_nt: TGTGCCAGCAGCCGAGAGAACACCGGGGAGCTGTTTTTT; cdr3_aa: CASSRENTGELFF
d_call: -; clone_size: -; v_call: TRBV5-1; j_call: TRBJ2-4; cdr3_nt: TGCGCCAGCAGCCAGGGTTCCGCCAAAAACATTCAGTACTTC; cdr3_aa: CASSQGSAKNIQYF
d_call: -; clone_size: -; v_call: TRBV6-1; j_call: TRBJ1-5; cdr3_nt: TGTGCCAGCAGTGGGCAGACGGGGCACAGTCAGCCCCAGCATTTT; cdr3_aa: CASSGQTGHSQPQHF
d_call: -; clone_size: -; v_call: TRBV21-1; j_call: TRBJ1-2; cdr3_nt: TGTGCCAGCAGCAAAGTAGCAGGGAACTATGGCTACACCTTC; cdr3_aa: CASSKVAGNYGYTF
d_call: TRBD2; clone_size: -; v_call: TRBV7-3; j_call: TRBJ2-3; cdr3_nt: TGTGCCAGCAGTCGACTAGCGGGAGTTAAAGATACGCAGTATTTT; cdr3_aa: CASSRLAGVKDTQYF
d_call: TRBD1; clone_size: -; v_call: TRBV6-5; j_call: TRBJ2-5; cdr3_nt: TGTGCCAGCAGTTACGCCGGGACAGCACAAGAGACCCAGTACTTC; cdr3_aa: CASSYAGTAQETQYF
d_call: -; clone_size: -; v_call: TRBV28; j_call: TRBJ1-5; cdr3_nt: TGTGCCAGCAGTGGCCAGGCACTCAATCAGCCCCAGCATTTT; cdr3_aa: CASSGQALNQPQHF
d_call: TRBD1; clone_size: -; v_call: TRBV5-1; j_call: TRBJ2-2; cdr3_nt: TGCGCCAGCAGTGGGACAGTTTATGGCGGGAACACCGGGGAGCTGTTTTTT; cdr3_aa: CASSGTVYGGNTGELFF
d_call: -; clone_size: -; v_call: TRBV29-1; j_call: TRBJ1-1; cdr3_nt: TGCAGCGCCTGGGACCGTTACACTGAAGCTTTCTTT; cdr3_aa: CSAWDRYTEAFF
d_call: -; clone_size: -; v_call: TRBV7-2; j_call: TRBJ2-5; cdr3_nt: TGTGCCAGCAGCTCCTCCGGTGCACCCCAAGAGACCCAGTACTTC; cdr3_aa: CASSSSGAPQETQYF
d_call: -; clone_size: -; v_call: TRBV7-2; j_call: TRBJ2-3; cdr3_nt: TGTGCCAGCAGCTTAGAGGTTTCGGCAGATACGCAGTATTTT; cdr3_aa: CASSLEVSADTQYF
d_call: -; clone_size: -; v_call: TRBV4-1; j_call: TRBJ1-4; cdr3_nt: TGCGCCAGCAGCCAAGTGGGGGGCGTGAGTGAAAAACTGTTTTTT; cdr3_aa: CASSQVGGVSEKLFF
d_call: TRBD2; clone_size: -; v_call: TRBV6-6; j_call: TRBJ2-1; cdr3_nt: TGTGCCAGCAGTATAACTAGCGGGATTTACAATGAGCAGTTCTTC; cdr3_aa: CASSITSGIYNEQFF
d_call: -; clone_size: once; v_call: TRBV28; j_call: TRBJ2-2; cdr3_nt: TGTGCCAGCACCCCCCTAATTAACACCGGGGAGCTGTTTTTT; cdr3_aa: CASTPLINTGELFF
d_call: -; clone_size: once; v_call: TRBV28; j_call: TRBJ2-3; cdr3_nt: TGTGCCAGCAGGCTGGGCGGGTCGCCCACAGATACGCAGTATTTT; cdr3_aa: CASRLGGSPTDTQYF
d_call: -; clone_size: -; v_call: TRBV7-9; j_call: TRBJ2-7; cdr3_nt: TGTGCCAGCAGCTCGACAGGTTACGAGCAGTACTTC; cdr3_aa: CASSSTGYEQYF
d_call: TRBD2; clone_size: -; v_call: TRBV25-1; j_call: TRBJ2-6; cdr3_nt: TGTGCCAGTTCGGGGGGAAGCTCTGGGGCCAACGTCCTGACTTTC; cdr3_aa: CASSGGSSGANVLTF
d_call: TRBD1; clone_size: -; v_call: TRBV30; j_call: TRBJ2-5; cdr3_nt: TGTGCCTGGAGCCACAGGGGGTGGGAGACCCAGTACTTC; cdr3_aa: CAWSHRGWETQYF
d_call: -; clone_size: -; v_call: TRBV7-3; j_call: TRBJ2-5; cdr3_nt: TGTGCCAGCAGCTTAAAAAAAGGAGAAGCAGAGACCCAGTACTTC; cdr3_aa: CASSLKKGEAETQYF
d_call: -; clone_size: -; v_call: TRBV6-1; j_call: TRBJ2-7; cdr3_nt: TGTGCCATCCGGGACATCCTCTACGAGCAGTACTTC; cdr3_aa: CAIRDILYEQYF
d_call: -; clone_size: few; v_call: TRBV11-2; j_call: TRBJ2-7; cdr3_nt: TGTGCCAGCAGCTTAGTCTCCCCAGGGCCGCTCTCCTACGAGCAGTACTTC; cdr3_aa: CASSLVSPGPLSYEQYF
d_call: TRBD1; clone_size: -; v_call: TRBV27; j_call: TRBJ2-7; cdr3_nt: TGTGCCAGCACTCCTTCGGGACAGGGTGTTGGAGAGCAGTACTTC; cdr3_aa: CASTPSGQGVGEQYF
d_call: TRBD2; clone_size: -; v_call: TRBV6-5; j_call: TRBJ2-7; cdr3_nt: TGTGCCAGCAGTTACGGCGGGAGTCCATTCGAGCAGTACTTC; cdr3_aa: CASSYGGSPFEQYF
d_call: -; clone_size: -; v_call: TRBV19; j_call: TRBJ2-2; cdr3_nt: TGTGCCAGTAGTATAGGTCCGGGAACGGGGGAGCTGTTTTTT; cdr3_aa: CASSIGPGTGELFF
d_call: -; clone_size: -; v_call: TRBV5-1; j_call: TRBJ2-3; cdr3_nt: TGCGCCAGCAGCTTGGAGCGTAGTGCAGATACGCAGTATTTT; cdr3_aa: CASSLERSADTQYF
d_call: -; clone_size: -; v_call: TRBV2; j_call: TRBJ2-7; cdr3_nt: TGTGCCAGCAGTGTACTCCCTCGCTACGAGCAGTACTTC; cdr3_aa: CASSVLPRYEQYF
d_call: -; clone_size: once; v_call: TRBV14; j_call: TRBJ1-2; cdr3_nt: TGTGCCAGCAGCTCAGGGCGTTATGGCTACACCTTC; cdr3_aa: CASSSGRYGYTF
d_call: TRBD1; clone_size: few; v_call: TRBV30; j_call: TRBJ1-4; cdr3_nt: TGTGCCTGGAGTCCGGCAGGGGGTATCGGAAAACTGTTTTTT; cdr3_aa: CAWSPAGGIGKLFF
d_call: -; clone_size: -; v_call: TRBV30; j_call: TRBJ1-2; cdr3_nt: TGTGCCTGGAGCCAAGGACAGCTCTATGGCTACACCTTC; cdr3_aa: CAWSQGQLYGYTF
d_call: TRBD1; clone_size: -; v_call: TRBV19; j_call: TRBJ1-4; cdr3_nt: TGTGCCAGTAGTATTGGAGGGAACAGGGGGCGTGAAAAACTGTTTTTT; cdr3_aa: CASSIGGNRGREKLFF
d_call: -; clone_size: many; v_call: TRBV19; j_call: TRBJ2-1; cdr3_nt: TGTGCCAGCACCCAATACAATGAGCAGTTCTTC; cdr3_aa: CASTQYNEQFF
d_call: TRBD1; clone_size: -; v_call: TRBV6-5; j_call: TRBJ1-1; cdr3_nt: TGTGCCAGCAGTTACTCCGGGACAGGGGGCATCACTGAAGCTTTCTTT; cdr3_aa: CASSYSGTGGITEAFF
d_call: -; clone_size: -; v_call: TRBV19; j_call: TRBJ1-2; cdr3_nt: TGTGCCAGTAGAATTACAGGCGAAATGGGCTACACCTTC; cdr3_aa: CASRITGEMGYTF
d_call: TRBD2; clone_size: many; v_call: TRBV28; j_call: TRBJ2-5; cdr3_nt: TGTGCCAGCAGAACCCCGGGGGGAACCCAGTACTTC; cdr3_aa: CASRTPGGTQYF
d_call: -; clone_size: -; v_call: TRBV7-3; j_call: TRBJ2-5; cdr3_nt: TGTGCCAGCAGCTTAACGGGAACCAGGGGAGAGACCCAGTACTTC; cdr3_aa: CASSLTGTRGETQYF
d_call: -; clone_size: once; v_call: TRBV5-1; j_call: TRBJ2-1; cdr3_nt: TGCGCCAGCAGCTTTTCGGGAGTGGATGAGCAGTTCTTC; cdr3_aa: CASSFSGVDEQFF
d_call: TRBD2; clone_size: once; v_call: TRBV9; j_call: TRBJ2-1; cdr3_nt: TGTGCCAGCAGCGTGAGCGGGATCTTCAATGAGCAGTTCTTC; cdr3_aa: CASSVSGIFNEQFF
d_call: TRBD2; clone_size: few; v_call: TRBV7-2; j_call: TRBJ2-3; cdr3_nt: TGTGCCAGCAGCCTCCCCCTCGTAGCGGGAGTGCCAGATACGCAGTATTTT; cdr3_aa: CASSLPLVAGVPDTQYF
d_call: -; clone_size: few; v_call: TRBV10-3; j_call: TRBJ1-1; cdr3_nt: TGTGCCATCAGCCCGGGACGGAACACTGAAGCTTTCTTT; cdr3_aa: CAISPGRNTEAFF
d_call: TRBD1; clone_size: -; v_call: TRBV10-2; j_call: TRBJ2-3; cdr3_nt: TGCGCCAGCGGGGACAGGGGTTCAGATACGCAGTATTTT; cdr3_aa: CASGDRGSDTQYF
d_call: -; clone_size: once; v_call: TRBV6-1; j_call: TRBJ2-2; cdr3_nt: TGTGCCAGCAGTGAAAACCCGGGAGCTGCCGGGGAGCTGTTTTTT; cdr3_aa: CASSENPGAAGELFF
d_call: TRBD1; clone_size: -; v_call: TRBV9; j_call: TRBJ2-3; cdr3_nt: TGTGCCAGCAGCTTCAGGGACAGGGCAGATACGCAGTATTTT; cdr3_aa: CASSFRDRADTQYF